The 10 T cell receptor beta chains listed next were all sequenced from one sample in a study of cytomegalovirus exposure and HLA in healthy donors. 60 Vbeta and 13 Jbeta primers were used in PCR. Assay: immunoSEQ multiplex PCR; the TCRdb copy retains only in-frame clones and omits some. Of around 120,000 clones in the sample, 75% to 85% are singletons; the top ten hold 9% to 9.5%. Sequencing was performed on PBMCs. The receptors were gathered from a woman in her 50s in good health and CMV-seropositive.

The V gene is TRBV19, the J gene TRBJ1-5; 8 bases line up with TRBD1. Germline values: CDR1 LNHDA, CDR2 SQIVND (reference sequence). The CDR3 is 19 amino acids. V shed 4 bases and J 2 bases; nucleotides not matched to a gene: 16. The CDR3 DNA follows: TGTGCCAGTAGTAGCCCCGCCGCAGGGGGCGACCCCGGCAATCAGCCCCAGCATTTT. This encodes CASSSPAAGGDPGNQPQHF.

This CDR3 reads CASSALRDKDTQYF. In DNA, the CDR3 is TGTGCCAGCAGCGCCCTCCGGGACAAAGATACGCAGTATTTT. The chain combines TRBV7-9 with TRBJ2-3; tentatively, D is TRBD1 (6 bases). The ends were cut back, 5 bases at V and 5 bases at J, with 14 bases in the middle. This CDR3 spans 14 amino acids. Germline V lookup: CDR1 SEHNR, CDR2 FQNEAQ (reference sequence).

V usage is TRBV6-1 and J usage is TRBJ1-5, with D tentatively TRBD1 (6 bases). Germline V lookup: CDR1 MNHNS, CDR2 SASEGT. The CDR3 is 17 residues long. V shed 3 bases and J shed 0 bases, with 15 bases lying between them. CDR3 bases: TGTGCCAGCAGTGACCCCGACAGGAGCTTTAGCAATCAGCCCCAGCATTTT. It translates to CASSDPDRSFSNQPQHF.

The rearrangement joins TRBV6-1 to TRBJ1-6, with 9 positions matching TRBD1. V lost 1 base to trimming and J lost 10 bases; unmatched junction nucleotides: 5. The length of the CDR3 is 15 residues. The germline CDR1 and CDR2 sequences are MNHNS and SASEGT. The CDR3 region has the DNA TGTGCCAGCAGTGAAGTGACAGGGGGTAACTCACCCCTCCACTTT. The encoded protein is CASSEVTGGNSPLHF.

The chain is built from TRBV5-8 and TRBJ1-2, with 8 bases that match TRBD1. The germline CDR1 and CDR2 sequences are SGHTS and YDEGEE. V shed 0 bases and J 10 bases; nucleotides not matched to a gene: 5. The CDR3 runs 13 residues. Here the CDR3 DNA reads TGTGCCAGCAGCTTGGACAGGGGGAGTGCCTACACCTTC. Residues: CASSLDRGSAYTF.

The chain links TRBV2 to TRBJ2-7; D is perhaps TRBD1 (6 bases). Trimming took 4 bases from V and 3 from J, leaving 31 bases between them. CDR1 is SNHLY and CDR2 is FYNNEI in the germline V gene. The length of the CDR3 is 20 residues. This chain's CDR3 is CASSVRKGGARTKLGYEQYF. The CDR3 nucleotides are TGTGCCAGCAGTGTTCGAAAAGGGGGAGCTAGAACGAAATTAGGCTACGAGCAGTACTTC.

The chain recombines TRBV6-6 with TRBJ1-2; perhaps TRBD1 as D (6 bases). CDR1 is MNHNY and CDR2 is SVGAGI in the germline V gene (reference sequence). There are 14 residues in the CDR3. The ends were cut back, 5 bases at V and 7 bases at J, with 17 bases in the middle. In DNA form, the CDR3 reads TGTGCCAGCAGTACCCCGGGAGGGGGTCGTGGCTACACCTTC. It yields the protein CASSTPGGGRGYTF.

V usage is TRBV25-1 and J usage is TRBJ2-1, with 10 positions matching TRBD2. The CDR3 sequence is 13 residues long. Trimming at V came to 5 bases and at J to 14 bases, leaving 9 bases not matched to a gene. Germline CDR1 is MGHDK and CDR2 is SYGVNS. The CDR3 region is CASSPIAGGFEFF. In DNA, the CDR3 is TGTGCCAGCAGTCCGATAGCGGGAGGTTTTGAGTTCTTC.

The chain is built from TRBV7-9 and TRBJ2-7, with a weak D call TRBD2 (6 bases). The germline CDR1 and CDR2 sequences are SEHNR and FQNEAQ (reference sequence). The CDR3 sequence is 15 residues long. The ends were cut back, 5 bases at V and 5 bases at J, with 19 bases in the middle. The CDR3: CASSLGGSEIHEQYF. Here the CDR3 DNA reads TGTGCCAGCAGCCTGGGAGGTAGCGAGATACACGAGCAGTACTTC.

This clone was seen only once. CDR3 bases: TGCGCCAGCAGCCAAACTAGCGGCGGGGATGAGCAGTTCTTC. Residues: CASSQTSGGDEQFF. This chain joins TRBV4-3 and TRBJ2-1; TRBD2 aligns across 8 bases. This CDR3 is built from 14 residues. Germline CDR1 is LGHNA and CDR2 is YSLEER. The junction had 5 bases not matched to a gene; V was cut back by 2 bases and J by 8 bases.